These T cell receptor beta chains were read from a single sample in a study of T cell responses to AZD1222 COVID-19 vaccine. Clones were sequenced by immunoSEQ multiplex PCR, and TCRdb holds only the in-frame ones, with some missing. The profile covers more than 90,000 clones, with approximately 90% appearing a single time and about 4% taken by the ten largest. The sample in question was peripheral blood, obtained 28 days after the second AZD1222 dose. All receptors derive from an adult who received the AZD1222 COVID-19 vaccine. Both conserved end residues are part of each CDR3. D genes are given only for firm matches. Clone size is shown for a subset of rows, as once, few, many or a class of expanded clone.

D	V	J	size	DNA	CDR3
NA	TRBV4-2	TRBJ2-5	NA	TGTGCCAGCAGCCTGCAGGAGACCCAGTACTTC	CASSLQETQYF
NA	TRBV6-5	TRBJ1-1	NA	TGTGCCATCGGGGGGGCGACTGAAGCTTTCTTT	CAIGGATEAFF
NA	TRBV2	TRBJ1-1	once	TGTGCCAGCAGCCCCGAGGGACTGGAGAACACTGAAGCTTTCTTT	CASSPEGLENTEAFF
TRBD1	TRBV9	TRBJ1-2	NA	TGTGCCAGCAGCGCTGGGACAGGGGTTAACTATGGCTACACCTTC	CASSAGTGVNYGYTF
NA	TRBV4-3	TRBJ2-2	NA	TGCGCCAGCAGCCAAGACCCCAGGGCTGGCGGGGAGCTGTTTTTT	CASSQDPRAGGELFF
NA	TRBV6-6	TRBJ1-2	NA	TGTGCCACCCTACTACAAAGGGGGGTCCGGCACTATGGCTACACCTTC	CATLLQRGVRHYGYTF
NA	TRBV23-1	TRBJ2-5	NA	TGCGCCAGCAGTCACCCCTTCAGGGGGAGGGATTGGGAGACCCAGTACTTC	CASSHPFRGRDWETQYF
NA	TRBV5-1	TRBJ1-2	NA	TGCGCCAGCAGCTGGGCCCTGGACGGGGGTAACTATGGCTACACCTTC	CASSWALDGGNYGYTF
NA	TRBV30	TRBJ2-3	NA	TGTGCCTGGAGTGGGGGGCAGGGTTTCACAGATACGCAGTATTTT	CAWSGGQGFTDTQYF
NA	TRBV7-2	TRBJ1-2	NA	TGTGCCAGCAGTGACGGTCCGGGACGCGGCTACACCTTC	CASSDGPGRGYTF
TRBD1	TRBV10-3	TRBJ1-2	NA	TGTGCCATCAGTGAGTTCCAGACAGGGTTAGGCTACACCTTC	CAISEFQTGLGYTF
TRBD1	TRBV13	TRBJ1-3	NA	TGTGCCAGCAGCTCGGGACAGCTCTCTGGAAACACCATATATTTT	CASSSGQLSGNTIYF
NA	TRBV6-5	TRBJ2-3	once	TGTGCCACCTCATGGGGGCTAGCTACAGATACGCAGTATTTT	CATSWGLATDTQYF
NA	TRBV28	TRBJ2-5	NA	TGTGCCAGCCTGGGGACTTTTCAAGAGACCCAGTACTTC	CASLGTFQETQYF
NA	TRBV7-2	TRBJ1-1	NA	TGTGCCAGCAGCTTAGTGATCGTGGGCGCAGGGGACACGGCTTTCTTT	CASSLVIVGAGDTAFF
TRBD1	TRBV28	TRBJ1-2	NA	TGTGCCAGCAGCCAAGACAGGGTACACGGCTACACCTTC	CASSQDRVHGYTF
NA	TRBV9	TRBJ2-3	NA	TGTGCCAGCAGCGTAGAAGGGGGGTTGAGCACAGATACGCAGTATTTT	CASSVEGGLSTDTQYF
TRBD2	TRBV29-1	TRBJ2-3	NA	TGCAGCGTCCCCCTACTAGCGGGCTTCACAGATACGCAGTATTTT	CSVPLLAGFTDTQYF
NA	TRBV3-1/TRBV3-2	TRBJ1-5	once	TGTGCCAGCAGCCAGGCCGTAGGCAATCAGCCCCAGCATTTT	CASSQAVGNQPQHF
TRBD1	TRBV5-1	TRBJ2-5	NA	TGCGCCAGCAGCATCCCCCGGGACAGAGTGGAGACCCAGTACTTC	CASSIPRDRVETQYF
NA	TRBV7-9	TRBJ2-1	once	TGTGCCAGCACCAGCAATGAGCAGTTCTTC	CASTSNEQFF
NA	TRBV18	TRBJ1-2	NA	TGTGCCAGCTCACAAATGACAGACGCTCTTAACTATGGCTACACCTTC	CASSQMTDALNYGYTF
NA	TRBV6-2/TRBV6-3	TRBJ1-6	NA	TGTGCCAGCAGTTACTTGCCGGGAAGGAATAATTCACCCCTCCACTTT	CASSYLPGRNNSPLHF
NA	TRBV7-9	TRBJ2-5	NA	TGTGCCAGCAGCTTAGTGCTCGGCGGTCAAGAGACCCAGTACTTC	CASSLVLGGQETQYF
TRBD1	TRBV4-3	TRBJ1-1	NA	TGCGCCAGCAGCCATGCTGACAGGGAGGTCACTGAAGCTTTCTTT	CASSHADREVTEAFF
NA	TRBV3-1/TRBV3-2	TRBJ1-4	NA	TGTGCCAGCAGCCTCTTTGGGAGAGGAACTAATGAAAAACTGTTTTTT	CASSLFGRGTNEKLFF
NA	TRBV6-6	TRBJ1-3	NA	TGTGCCAGCAGTTACGGGGGCAGGGTGGAAGGAAACACCATATATTTT	CASSYGGRVEGNTIYF